One sample yielded the 13 T cell receptor beta chains listed below, sequenced in a study of blood T cell repertoires in COVID-19. Assay: immunoSEQ multiplex PCR; the TCRdb copy retains only in-frame clones and omits some. The table lists 150,000 or so clones, 86% of them singletons. The sample was PBMCs or T cells enriched from blood (not recorded which). These receptors all come from a man aged 45-65 years who had recovered from COVID-19.

The chain has TRBV7-8 and TRBJ1-4; D is unresolved. This CDR3 is built from 14 residues. V was clipped by 5 bases and J by 7 bases, with 14 bases between them. Germline V gene data show CDR1 as SGHVS and CDR2 as FQNEAQ. CDR3 bases: TGTGCCAGCAGCACGGGGTCAGTAGGTGAAAAACTGTTTTTT. Translation gives CASSTGSVGEKLFF.

In nucleotides, the CDR3 is TGTGCCAGCAGCGGCTACAGGGGGATTACCACTGAAGCTTTCTTT. This sequence encodes CASSGYRGITTEAFF. The V call is TRBV9, the J call TRBJ1-1, with 8 positions matching TRBD1. From germline, CDR1 is SGDLS and CDR2 YYNGEE. The V segment lost 3 bases and the J segment 4 bases; nucleotides outside the gene matches: 8. The CDR3 sequence is 15 residues long.

This chain joins TRBV18 and TRBJ2-5, with TRBD2 matching 10 bases. Germline V gene sequence: CDR1 KGHSH, CDR2 LQKENI. After removal of 3 bases from V and 2 bases from J, the junction contained 0 bases not matched to a gene. This CDR3 is 14 amino acids long. The CDR3 is CASSPTSGQETQYF. The CDR3, as DNA: TGTGCCAGCTCACCGACTAGCGGGCAAGAGACCCAGTACTTC.

The chain has TRBV19 and TRBJ2-6; D is unresolved. Germline V CDR1 and CDR2: LNHDA, SQIVND (reference sequence). The CDR3 consists of 13 residues. Trimming took 5 bases from V and 1 from J, leaving 3 bases between them. CDR3 DNA: TGTGCCAGTAGTCAGTCTGGGGCCAACGTCCTGACTTTC. This codes for CASSQSGANVLTF.

The V gene is TRBV5-1, the J gene TRBJ1-1, with a tentative D call TRBD1 (5 bases). The CDR3 runs to 15 residues. The V end was cut by 0 bases, the J end by 2 bases, with 11 bases between. CDR1 and CDR2 (germline): SGHRS, YFSETQ. The CDR3 here is CASSLGARDNTEAFF. CDR3 bases: TGCGCCAGCAGCTTGGGTGCCAGGGATAACACTGAAGCTTTCTTT.

The rearrangement joins TRBV9 to TRBJ1-1; 7 bases fit TRBD1. Germline V gene sequence: CDR1 SGDLS, CDR2 YYNGEE. The CDR3 is 15 residues long. V was clipped by 4 bases and J by 1 base; unmatched bases: 7. CDR3 coding DNA: TGTGCCAGCAGCTATACCGGGACAGAGAACACTGAAGCTTTCTTT. The encoded protein is CASSYTGTENTEAFF.

DNA of the CDR3: TGCGCCAGCAGCCGGGACAGGGGGGATAATTCACCCCTCCACTTT. Amino acid sequence: CASSRDRGDNSPLHF. V usage is TRBV4-3 and J usage is TRBJ1-6, with 11 bases fitting TRBD1. This CDR3 contains 15 residues. Germline assignment: CDR1 LGHNA and CDR2 YSLEER. The junction had 1 base not matched to a gene; V was cut back by 4 bases and J by 5 bases.

V is TRBV5-6 and J is TRBJ1-1, with 9 bases aligning to TRBD1. Germline values: CDR1 SGHDT, CDR2 YYEEEE. J gave up 0 bases and V 4 bases, and 7 bases lay outside the gene matches. This CDR3 has 16 amino acids. The CDR3 loop is CASSPDRGRVNTEAFF. In DNA, the CDR3 is TGTGCCAGCAGCCCTGACAGGGGGAGAGTGAACACTGAAGCTTTCTTT.

This clone was observed a few times. The chain is built from TRBV28 and TRBJ1-3, with a possible D match to TRBD1 (5 bases). The V gene's germline CDR1 is MDHEN and CDR2 SYDVKM. The CDR3 is made up of 16 amino acids. Trimming cost V 4 bases and J 0 bases, with 13 bases left between them. The CDR3 is CASSYILDNSGNTIYF. The CDR3 DNA reads as TGTGCCAGCAGTTACATTCTGGACAACTCTGGAAACACCATATATTTT.

This clone was counted once. The chain has TRBV5-5 and TRBJ1-1; no clear D. Per the germline V gene, CDR1 is SGHKS and CDR2 is YYEKEE (reference sequence). There are 15 residues in the CDR3. V was shortened by 4 bases and J by 8 bases, with 21 bases between the two germline ends. The CDR3: CASSLLGGRIAEAFF. CDR3 nucleotides: TGTGCCAGCAGCCTCCTGGGAGGGAGAATTGCGGAAGCTTTCTTT.

Only one count was recorded for this clone. The V and J genes are TRBV24-1 and TRBJ1-5; 8 bases match TRBD1. Germline values: CDR1 KGHDR, CDR2 SFDVKD. This CDR3 contains 15 residues. V lost 5 bases and J lost 4; bases outside the gene matches: 6. CDR3 DNA sequence: TGTGCCACCAGTGGAAGGACAGGGCCTAATCAGCCCCAGCATTTT. Translating gives CATSGRTGPNQPQHF.

The rearrangement links TRBV28 to TRBJ2-7, with D possibly being TRBD2 (5 bases). Trimming removed 6 bases from V and 0 bases from J, with 12 bases in between. The CDR3 length is 14 residues. Germline V gene sequence: CDR1 MDHEN, CDR2 SYDVKM. As DNA, the CDR3 is TGTGCCAGCAGAACGGGATGGGGCTCCTACGAGCAGTACTTC. The encoded protein is CASRTGWGSYEQYF.

This sequence joins TRBV7-3 and TRBJ1-2; TRBD1 matches at 7 bases. The CDR3 covers 13 residues. Germline lookup yields CDR1 SGHTA and CDR2 FQGTGA. V was clipped by 4 bases and J by 8 bases; unmatched bases: 7. The CDR3 nucleotides read TGTGCCAGCAGCTCCAGACAGGGACTCGGCTACACCTTC. Protein sequence: CASSSRQGLGYTF.